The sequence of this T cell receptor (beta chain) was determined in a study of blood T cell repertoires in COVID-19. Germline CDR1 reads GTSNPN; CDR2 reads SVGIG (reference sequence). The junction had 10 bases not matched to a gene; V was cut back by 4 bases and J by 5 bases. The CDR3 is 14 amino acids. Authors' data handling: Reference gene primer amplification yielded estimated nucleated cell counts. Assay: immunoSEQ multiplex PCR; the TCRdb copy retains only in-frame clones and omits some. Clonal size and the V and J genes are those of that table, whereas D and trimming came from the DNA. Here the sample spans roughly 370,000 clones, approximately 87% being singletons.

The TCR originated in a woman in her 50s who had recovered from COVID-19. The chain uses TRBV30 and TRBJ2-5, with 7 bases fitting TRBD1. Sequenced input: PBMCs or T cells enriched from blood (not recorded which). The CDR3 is CAWTPTGAGETQYF. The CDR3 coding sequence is TGTGCCTGGACCCCAACAGGGGCCGGGGAGACCCAGTACTTC. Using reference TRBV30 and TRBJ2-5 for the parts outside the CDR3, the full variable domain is SQTIHQWPATLVQPVGSPLSLECTVEGTSNPNLYWYRQAAGRGLQLLFYSVGIGQISSEVPQNLSASRPQDRQFILSSKKLLLSDSGFYLCAWTPTGAGETQYFGPGTRLLVL.